Each of the 26 T cell receptor beta chains below was sequenced from the same sample in a study of shared clonotypes between healthy human individuals. The assay was immunoSEQ multiplex PCR, and TCRdb's table has in-frame clones only and misses some. Of under 1,900,000 clones in the sample, approximately 98.5% are singletons; the top ten hold roughly 0.35%. What was sequenced was naive CD4+ T cells sorted from blood. Subset here: CD45RA+ positively selected. These receptors all stem from a man aged 25 to 40 in good health.

This clone was detected only once. The CDR3 DNA sequence: TGTGCCATCAGTGAACCGGGACTAGCGGGAGTCACCGGGGAGCTGTTTTTT. Amino acids: CAISEPGLAGVTGELFF. This chain links TRBV10-3 with TRBJ2-2; 14 bases are shared with TRBD2. The J segment lost 4 bases and the V segment lost 3 bases, leaving 4 bases of the junction unmatched. CDR3 length: 17 residues. Germline V gene lookup returns CDR1 ENHRY and CDR2 SYGVKD.

This chain uses TRBV29-1 with TRBJ2-1, with 10 bases matching TRBD2. From germline, CDR1 is SQVTM and CDR2 ANQGSEA. V was pared by 4 bases and J by 7 bases, with 10 bases of the junction left unmatched. The CDR3 runs to 15 residues. CDR3 amino acids: CSVGVLAGTSNEQFF. Written as DNA, the CDR3 is TGCAGCGTTGGGGTACTAGCGGGAACGTCGAATGAGCAGTTCTTC.

The chain joins TRBV5-1 to TRBJ2-1, with 9 bases lining up with TRBD2. The CDR3 contains 15 residues. V trimming: 5 bases; J trimming: 8 bases; junction bases outside the gene matches: 11. The germline V gene has CDR1 SGHRS and CDR2 YFSETQ. CDR3 in amino acids: CASRPGTSYTHEQFF. The CDR3 DNA is TGCGCCAGCAGGCCAGGGACTAGCTATACACATGAGCAGTTCTTC.

Comment on this clone: The junction differs from germline at one of its ends, possibly a read error. The chain has TRBV9 and TRBJ2-1; weak D call: TRBD1 (6 bases). This CDR3 has 16 amino acids. Per germline, CDR1 SGDLS and CDR2 YYNGEE. The CDR3 DNA reads TGTGCCAGCAGCGTAGAGGGGGTACAGTGGTACAGTGAGCAGTTCTTC. Its translation: CASSVEGVQWYSEQFF.

The genes are TRBV7-2 and TRBJ2-2; 9 nucleotides align to TRBD2. The germline V gene has CDR1 SGHTA and CDR2 FQGNSA. V gave up 6 bases and J gave up 1 base; unmatched junction bases: 6. CDR3 length: 16 residues. DNA for the CDR3: TGTGCCAGCAGGAAGACTAGCGGACTGAACACCGGGGAGCTGTTTTTT. This gives the protein CASRKTSGLNTGELFF.

This rearrangement joins TRBV6-4 to TRBJ2-1, with 11 positions matching TRBD2. This CDR3 is 15 amino acids long. Germline CDR1 and CDR2: MRHNA and SNTAGT. Trimming at V came to 2 bases and at J to 6 bases, leaving 3 bases not matched to a gene. The CDR3 coding sequence is TGTGCCAGCAGTGACGGGCTAGCGGGAGGCAATGAGCAGTTCTTC. It yields the protein CASSDGLAGGNEQFF.

This chain uses TRBV1 with TRBJ2-2; the table's D call TRBD2 went unverified against the DNA. TRBV1 is shown as a pseudogene. This CDR3 spans 16 amino acids. DNA for the CDR3: TGCACCAGCAGTCCTCTAGCGGGAGTGTCTACCGGGGAGCTGTTTTTT. Amino acids: CTSSPLAGVSTGELFF.

The chain couples TRBV29-1 to TRBJ2-3; D not certain. This CDR3 has 13 amino acids. The germline gives CDR1 SQVTM, CDR2 ANQGSEA. Trimming took 4 bases from V and 2 from J, leaving 10 bases between them. In nucleotides, the CDR3 is TGCAGCGTTGCGTTCAGGCTCACAGATACGCAGTATTTT. This gives the protein CSVAFRLTDTQYF.

V is TRBV11-2 and J is TRBJ2-1; 7 bases agree with TRBD1. Germline V lookup: CDR1 SGHAT, CDR2 FQNNGV. This CDR3 comprises 14 residues. V gave up 7 bases and J gave up 7 bases; unmatched junction bases: 10. CDR3 DNA sequence: TGTGCCAGCAACCGACAGGGATGGGGGAATGAGCAGTTCTTC. This sequence encodes CASNRQGWGNEQFF.

The chain links TRBV5-1 to TRBJ2-5; 9 bases are shared with TRBD2. The CDR3 has 16 amino acids. Trimming cost V 1 base and J 1 base; bases outside gene matches: 5. Germline CDR1 is SGHRS and CDR2 is YFSETQ. The CDR3 here is CASSLFLSGGQETQYF. The DNA for the CDR3 is TGCGCCAGCAGCTTGTTCCTTAGCGGGGGCCAAGAGACCCAGTACTTC.

A single count supports this clone. The rearrangement uses TRBV27 and TRBJ2-5; 14 bases agree with TRBD2. Germline-derived CDR1 and CDR2 are MNHEY and SMNVEV (reference sequence). J was trimmed by 3 bases and V by 8 bases; bases with no gene match: 8. This CDR3 is 16 amino acids long. CDR3 sequence: CASHGTSGSSKETQYF. In DNA, the CDR3 is TGTGCCAGCCACGGGACTAGCGGGAGCTCGAAAGAGACCCAGTACTTC.

The chain links TRBV19 to TRBJ2-7; maybe TRBD2 (7 bases). The V and J ends lost 5 bases and 5 bases respectively, with 13 bases between them. The germline V gene encodes CDR1 LNHDA and CDR2 SQIVND (reference sequence). This CDR3 has 13 residues. The DNA of the CDR3 is TGTGCCAGTAGTCCAACGGGGGGCAACGAGCAGTACTTC. This sequence encodes CASSPTGGNEQYF.

This clone was seen a single time. At one boundary the junction diverges from the germline segment, which might be a read error. The chain couples TRBV7-7 to TRBJ2-3; D gene unclear. The CDR3 length is 14 residues. Germline V gene data show CDR1 as SSHAT and CDR2 as FNYEAQ (reference sequence). The CDR3 DNA is TGTGCTAGCAGCTTAGATATAACCACAGATACGCAGTATTTT. It encodes CASSLDITTDTQYF.

J is TRBJ2-1 and V is TRBV27, with D possibly matching TRBD2 (5 bases). V gave up 3 bases and J gave up 2 bases, with 14 bases separating them. The CDR3 loop spans 16 amino acids. Per the germline V gene, CDR1 is MNHEY and CDR2 is SMNVEV (reference sequence). The chain's CDR3 is CASSLWASIPYNEQFF. The CDR3 DNA follows: TGTGCCAGCAGTTTGTGGGCTAGCATTCCCTACAATGAGCAGTTCTTC.

DNA for the CDR3: TGTGCCACCAGCAGGTTGAGAAATGAGCAGTTCTTC. It specifies CATSRLRNEQFF. V and J are TRBV15 and TRBJ2-1; D is unresolved. The CDR3 is 12 amino acids. V was pared by 3 bases and J by 7 bases, with 7 bases between. Germline loops: CDR1 LNHNV, CDR2 YYDKDF (reference sequence).

V and J are TRBV6-5 and TRBJ2-3; D might be TRBD2 (6 bases). Trimming stripped 6 bases from V and 4 bases from J, with 14 bases between. The CDR3 is 14 amino acids. From germline, CDR1 is MNHEY and CDR2 SVGAGI. Here the CDR3 reads CASRTSGGADTQYF. The DNA of the CDR3 is TGTGCCAGCAGGACTTCCGGGGGTGCAGATACGCAGTATTTT.

Comment on this clone: The sample contains more than one DNA sequence encoding this CDR3. V gene TRBV2 combines with J gene TRBJ2-7; 8 bases align to TRBD1. CDR1 is SNHLY and CDR2 is FYNNEI in the germline V gene. The CDR3 sequence is 12 residues long. After removal of 8 bases from V and 1 base from J, the junction contained 1 base not matched to a gene. CDR3 protein: CASGTGSYEQYF. CDR3 DNA sequence: TGTGCCAGCGGGACAGGATCCTACGAGCAGTACTTC.

This sequence joins TRBV7-6 and TRBJ2-2, with D perhaps matching TRBD2 (6 bases). CDR3 length: 17 residues. The V gene lost 8 bases and the J gene lost 0 bases, with 19 bases spanning the gap. Germline loops: CDR1 SGHVS, CDR2 FNYEAQ. This CDR3 reads CASQSGPFIANTGELFF. The CDR3 nucleotides are TGTGCCAGCCAGAGCGGGCCTTTTATAGCGAACACCGGGGAGCTGTTTTTT.

The genes are TRBV19 and TRBJ2-4; the D gene is possibly TRBD1 (6 bases). The CDR3 covers 17 residues. Germline V gene data show CDR1 as LNHDA and CDR2 as SQIVND (reference sequence). V lost 11 bases and J 4 bases, leaving 27 bases between the germline ends. The CDR3 DNA follows: TGTGCCTCCACACCTCGAAGGGGGAATGTGGGTAAAAACATTCAGTACTTC. It codes for CASTPRRGNVGKNIQYF.

As for this clone: Its ends do not fully match the called genes, so a read error is possible. The genes are TRBV18 and TRBJ2-7; TRBD1 aligns across 7 bases. Germline V gene lookup returns CDR1 KGHSH and CDR2 LQKENI. This CDR3 region has 12 residues. The CDR3 nucleotides read TGTGCCAGCTCATCCGATGACAGGGTTATCTGCTTC. Protein sequence: CASSSDDRVICF. Full variable domain (missing parts from reference TRBV18 and TRBJ2-7): NAGVMQNPRHLVRRRGQEARLRCSPMKGHSHVYWYRQLPEEGLKFMVYLQKENIIDESGMPKERFSAEFPKEGPSILRIQQVVRGDSAAYFCASSSDDRVICFGPGTRLTVT.

The V gene is TRBV5-1, the J gene TRBJ2-3, with D perhaps matching TRBD1 (6 bases). Deletions cut 2 bases from V and 2 bases from J, with 9 bases between. The CDR3 is made up of 14 amino acids. Germline loops: CDR1 SGHRS, CDR2 YFSETQ. The DNA for the CDR3 is TGCGCCAGCAGCTTAGACAGGCACACAGATACGCAGTATTTT. It specifies CASSLDRHTDTQYF. The variable domain in full, with the rest retrieved from reference TRBV5-1 and TRBJ2-3, is KAGVTQTPRYLIKTRGQQVTLSCSPISGHRSVSWYQQTPGQGLQFLFEYFSETQRNKGNFPGRFSGRQFSNSRSEMNVSTLELGDSALYLCASSLDRHTDTQYFGPGTRLTVL.

The chain joins TRBV7-9 to TRBJ2-2, with a weak D call TRBD2 (5 bases). The length of the CDR3 is 17 residues. The V end lost 4 bases, the J end lost 0 bases, and 15 bases lay between the germline ends. Germline-derived CDR1 and CDR2 are SEHNR and FQNEAQ (reference sequence). CDR3 sequence: CASSSRGSPANTGELFF. The CDR3 DNA sequence: TGTGCCAGCAGCTCCCGAGGGTCCCCAGCGAACACCGGGGAGCTGTTTTTT.

The CDR3 here is CASSYSQWGGAQFF. In DNA, the CDR3 is TGTGCCAGCAGTTACTCTCAATGGGGGGGAGCCCAGTTCTTC. J is TRBJ2-1 and V is TRBV6-5, with 7 bases lining up with TRBD2. Germline assignment: CDR1 MNHEY and CDR2 SVGAGI. The junction had 9 bases not matched to a gene; V was cut back by 0 bases and J by 13 bases. This CDR3 is built from 14 residues.

V usage is TRBV18 and J usage is TRBJ2-1; D ambiguous. The CDR3 is 16 residues long. V lost 5 bases and J 2 bases, leaving 16 bases between the germline ends. Germline CDR1 reads KGHSH; CDR2 reads LQKENI. CDR3 in DNA: TGTGCCAGCTCATATAGACACACGATGGCCTACAATGAGCAGTTCTTC. Translated, it gives CASSYRHTMAYNEQFF.

The rearrangement joins TRBV28 to TRBJ2-3, with 7 bases matching TRBD2. Germline CDR1 is MDHEN and CDR2 is SYDVKM. J was trimmed by 5 bases and V by 2 bases; bases with no gene match: 4. This CDR3 is built from 14 residues. This chain's CDR3 is CASSLAGVIDTQYF. DNA for the CDR3: TGTGCCAGCAGTTTAGCGGGAGTTATAGATACGCAGTATTTT. Variable domain in full (rest from reference TRBV28 and TRBJ2-3): DVKVTQSSRYLVKRTGEKVFLECVQDMDHENMFWYRQDPGLGLRLIYFSYDVKMKEKGDIPEGYSVSREKKERFSLILESASTNQTSMYLCASSLAGVIDTQYFGPGTRLTVL.

This clone was detected once. The gene calls are TRBV27 and TRBJ2-1; the D gene is possibly TRBD2 (5 bases). Between the trimmed V and J ends, which lost 3 bases and 5 bases, there was a span of 17 bases. CDR1 is MNHEY, CDR2 SMNVEV, per germline (reference sequence). This CDR3 has 16 residues. CDR3 amino acids: CASSFRHRGSDNEQFF. The CDR3 DNA sequence: TGTGCCAGCAGTTTCCGACACAGAGGGTCAGACAATGAGCAGTTCTTC.